This T cell receptor beta chain appears in the sequencing data of a study of cytomegalovirus exposure and HLA in healthy donors. Study-wide results and limits: A few of the chains that were CMV-associated were confirmed in vitro to be specific for CMV antigens.

PCR employed 60 Vbeta and 13 Jbeta primers. As processed by the authors: The authors later counted about 80 million unique TCR beta chains, about 11 million of them shared. Produced via immunoSEQ multiplex PCR; TCRdb's table is partial and in-frame only. The D gene and trimming were derived from the DNA, and the V and J assignments and clone size from that table. The sample yields 99,000 or so clones, about 12% seen once. This clone has just a few counts. Its target is not known. CDR1 and CDR2 (germline): SGHVS, FQNEAQ. This CDR3 has 14 residues. Deletions cut 2 bases from V and 1 base from J, with 8 bases between.

The chain employs TRBV7-8 and TRBJ1-1; D call uncertain. Material for sequencing was PBMCs. This sequence was found in a middle-aged man in good health and CMV-seropositive. CDR3 DNA sequence: TGTGCCAGCAGCTTAAGACACGCGAACACTGAAGCTTTCTTT. Amino acids: CASSLRHANTEAFF.